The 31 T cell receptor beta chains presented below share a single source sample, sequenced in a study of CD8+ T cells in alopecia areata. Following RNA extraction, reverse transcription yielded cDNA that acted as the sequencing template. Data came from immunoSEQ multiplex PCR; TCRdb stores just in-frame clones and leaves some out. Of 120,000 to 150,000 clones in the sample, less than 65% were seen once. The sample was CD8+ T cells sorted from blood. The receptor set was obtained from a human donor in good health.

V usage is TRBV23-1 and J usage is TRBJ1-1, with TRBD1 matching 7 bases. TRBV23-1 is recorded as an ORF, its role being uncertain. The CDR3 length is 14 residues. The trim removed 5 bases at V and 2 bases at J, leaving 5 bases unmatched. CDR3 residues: CASSSGTVNTEAFF. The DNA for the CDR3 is TGCGCCAGCAGTTCCGGGACAGTAAACACTGAAGCTTTCTTT.

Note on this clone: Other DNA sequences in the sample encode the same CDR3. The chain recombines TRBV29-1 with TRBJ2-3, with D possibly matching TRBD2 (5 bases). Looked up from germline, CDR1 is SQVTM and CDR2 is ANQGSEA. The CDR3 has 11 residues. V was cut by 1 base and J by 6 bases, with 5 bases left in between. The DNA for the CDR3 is TGCAGCGTTGAAGGGAGGGATACGCAGTATTTT. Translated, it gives CSVEGRDTQYF.

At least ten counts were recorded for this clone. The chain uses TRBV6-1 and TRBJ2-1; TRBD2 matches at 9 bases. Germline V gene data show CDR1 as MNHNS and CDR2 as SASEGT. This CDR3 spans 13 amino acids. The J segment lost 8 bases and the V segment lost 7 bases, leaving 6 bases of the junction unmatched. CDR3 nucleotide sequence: TGTGCCAGCAACGAGCGGGAGGCCGATGAGCAGTTCTTC. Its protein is CASNEREADEQFF.

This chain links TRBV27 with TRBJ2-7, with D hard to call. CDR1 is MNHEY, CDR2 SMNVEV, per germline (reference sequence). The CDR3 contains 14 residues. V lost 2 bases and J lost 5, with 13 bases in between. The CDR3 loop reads CASSLAPATNEQYF. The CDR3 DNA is TGTGCCAGCAGTTTAGCGCCAGCCACTAACGAGCAGTACTTC.

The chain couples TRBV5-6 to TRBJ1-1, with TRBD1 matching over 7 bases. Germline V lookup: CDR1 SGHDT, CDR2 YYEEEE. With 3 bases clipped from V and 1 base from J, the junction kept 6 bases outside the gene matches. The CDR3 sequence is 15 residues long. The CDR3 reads CASSWDGTANTEAFF. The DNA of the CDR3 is TGTGCCAGCAGCTGGGATGGGACAGCGAACACTGAAGCTTTCTTT.

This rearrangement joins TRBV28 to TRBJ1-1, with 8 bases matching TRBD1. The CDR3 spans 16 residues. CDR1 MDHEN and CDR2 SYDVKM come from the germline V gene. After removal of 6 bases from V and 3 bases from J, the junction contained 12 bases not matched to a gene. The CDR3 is CASRPGTGRWDTEAFF. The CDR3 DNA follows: TGTGCCAGCAGACCCGGGACAGGCCGATGGGACACTGAAGCTTTCTTT. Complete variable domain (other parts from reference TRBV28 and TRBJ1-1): DVKVTQSSRYLVKRTGEKVFLECVQDMDHENMFWYRQDPGLGLRLIYFSYDVKMKEKGDIPEGYSVSREKKERFSLILESASTNQTSMYLCASRPGTGRWDTEAFFGQGTRLTVV.

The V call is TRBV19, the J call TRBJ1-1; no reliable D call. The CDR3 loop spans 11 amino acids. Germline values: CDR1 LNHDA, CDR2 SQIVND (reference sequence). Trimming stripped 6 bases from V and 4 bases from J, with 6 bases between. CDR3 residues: CASSLFTEAFF. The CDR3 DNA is TGTGCCAGTAGCCTGTTCACTGAAGCTTTCTTT.

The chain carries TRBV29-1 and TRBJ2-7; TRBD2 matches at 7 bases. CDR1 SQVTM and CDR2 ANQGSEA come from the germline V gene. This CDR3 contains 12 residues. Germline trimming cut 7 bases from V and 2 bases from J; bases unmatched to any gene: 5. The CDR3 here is CSAVGRTYEQYF. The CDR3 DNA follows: TGCAGCGCCGTCGGGAGGACCTACGAGCAGTACTTC.

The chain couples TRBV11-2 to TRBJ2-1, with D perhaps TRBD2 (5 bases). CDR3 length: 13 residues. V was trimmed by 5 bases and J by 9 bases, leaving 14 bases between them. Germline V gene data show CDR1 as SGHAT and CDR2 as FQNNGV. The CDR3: CASSPSGLGEQFF. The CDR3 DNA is TGTGCCAGCAGCCCGAGCGGCCTGGGTGAGCAGTTCTTC.

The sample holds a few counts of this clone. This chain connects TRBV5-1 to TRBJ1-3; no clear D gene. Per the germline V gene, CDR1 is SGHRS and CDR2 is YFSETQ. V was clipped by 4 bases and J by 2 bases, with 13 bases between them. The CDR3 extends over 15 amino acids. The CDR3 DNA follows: TGCGCCAGCAGCCAAGCCTCTTACACTGGAAACACCATATATTTT. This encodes CASSQASYTGNTIYF.

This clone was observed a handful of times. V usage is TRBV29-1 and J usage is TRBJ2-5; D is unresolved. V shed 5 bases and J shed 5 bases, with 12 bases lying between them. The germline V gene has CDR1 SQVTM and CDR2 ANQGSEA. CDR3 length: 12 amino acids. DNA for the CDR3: TGCAGCGTTTGGGTGTACGCTGAGACCCAGTACTTC. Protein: CSVWVYAETQYF.

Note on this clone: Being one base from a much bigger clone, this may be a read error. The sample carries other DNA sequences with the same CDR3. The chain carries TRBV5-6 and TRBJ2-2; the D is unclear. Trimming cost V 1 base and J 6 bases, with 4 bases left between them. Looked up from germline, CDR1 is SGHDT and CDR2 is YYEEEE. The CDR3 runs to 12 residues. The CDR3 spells CASSLLAGELFF. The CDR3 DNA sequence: TGTGCCAGCAGCTTGTTGGCCGGGGAGCTGTTTTTT.

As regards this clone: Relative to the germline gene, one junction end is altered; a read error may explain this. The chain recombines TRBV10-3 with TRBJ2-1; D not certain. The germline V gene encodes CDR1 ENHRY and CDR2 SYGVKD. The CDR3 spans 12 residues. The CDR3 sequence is CASSLPGGEQFF. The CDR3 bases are TGTGCCAGCAGTTTGCCCGGTGGTGAGCAGTTCTTC.

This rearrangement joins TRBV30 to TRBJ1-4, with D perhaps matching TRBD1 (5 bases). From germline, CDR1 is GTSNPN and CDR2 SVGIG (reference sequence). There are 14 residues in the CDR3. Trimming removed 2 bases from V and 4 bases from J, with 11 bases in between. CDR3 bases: TGTGCCTGGAGTCTGAGGGGCTATAATGAAAAACTGTTTTTT. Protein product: CAWSLRGYNEKLFF.

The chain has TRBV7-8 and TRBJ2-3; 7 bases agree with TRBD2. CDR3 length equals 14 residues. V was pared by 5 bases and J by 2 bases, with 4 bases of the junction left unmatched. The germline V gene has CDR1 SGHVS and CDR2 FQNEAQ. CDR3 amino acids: CASSGRDYTDTQYF. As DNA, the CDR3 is TGTGCCAGCAGCGGCCGGGACTACACAGATACGCAGTATTTT.

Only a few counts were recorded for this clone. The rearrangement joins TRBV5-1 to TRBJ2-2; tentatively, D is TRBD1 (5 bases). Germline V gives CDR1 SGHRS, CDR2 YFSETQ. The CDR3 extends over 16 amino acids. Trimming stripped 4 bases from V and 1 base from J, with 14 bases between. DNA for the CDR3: TGCGCCAGCAGCCCGATGACAGTCGGGAACACCGGGGAGCTGTTTTTT. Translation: CASSPMTVGNTGELFF.

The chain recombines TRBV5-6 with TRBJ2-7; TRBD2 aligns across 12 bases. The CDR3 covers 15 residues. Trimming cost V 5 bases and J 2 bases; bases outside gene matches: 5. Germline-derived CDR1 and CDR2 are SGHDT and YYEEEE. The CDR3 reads CASRPRLAGAYEQYF. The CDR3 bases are TGTGCCAGCAGACCTCGACTAGCGGGGGCCTACGAGCAGTACTTC.

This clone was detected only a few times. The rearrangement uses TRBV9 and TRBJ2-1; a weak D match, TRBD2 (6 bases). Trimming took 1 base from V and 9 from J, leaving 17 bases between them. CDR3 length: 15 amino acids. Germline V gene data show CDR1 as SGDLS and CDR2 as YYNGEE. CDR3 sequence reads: CASSVRLGARVEQFF. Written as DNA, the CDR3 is TGTGCCAGCAGCGTACGACTAGGGGCGCGAGTTGAGCAGTTCTTC.

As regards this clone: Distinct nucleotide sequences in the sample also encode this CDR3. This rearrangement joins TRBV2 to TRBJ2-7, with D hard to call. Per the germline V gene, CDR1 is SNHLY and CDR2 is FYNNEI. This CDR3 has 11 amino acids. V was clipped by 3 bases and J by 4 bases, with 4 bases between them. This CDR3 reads CASSETYEQYF. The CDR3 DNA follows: TGTGCCAGCAGTGAGACTTACGAGCAGTACTTC.

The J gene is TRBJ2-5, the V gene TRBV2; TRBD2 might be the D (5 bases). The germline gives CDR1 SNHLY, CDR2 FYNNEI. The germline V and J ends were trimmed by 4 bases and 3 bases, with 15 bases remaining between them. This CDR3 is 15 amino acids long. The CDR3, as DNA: TGTGCCAGCAGTGCCATTTCTCAGGAGGAAGAGACCCAGTACTTC. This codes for CASSAISQEEETQYF.

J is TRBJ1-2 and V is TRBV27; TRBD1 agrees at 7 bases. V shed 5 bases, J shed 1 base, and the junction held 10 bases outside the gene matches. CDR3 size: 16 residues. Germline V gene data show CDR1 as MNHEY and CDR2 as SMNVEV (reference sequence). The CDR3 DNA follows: TGTGCCAGCAGTCTTAGCCAGGACAGGAATAACTATGGCTACACCTTC. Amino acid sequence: CASSLSQDRNNYGYTF.

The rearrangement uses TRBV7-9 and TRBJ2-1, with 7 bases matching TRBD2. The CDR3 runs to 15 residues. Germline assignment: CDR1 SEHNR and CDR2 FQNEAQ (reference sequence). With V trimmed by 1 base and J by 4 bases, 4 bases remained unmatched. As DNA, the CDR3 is TGTGCCAGCAGCTTAGTCTCTAGCGGTTACAATGAGCAGTTCTTC. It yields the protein CASSLVSSGYNEQFF.

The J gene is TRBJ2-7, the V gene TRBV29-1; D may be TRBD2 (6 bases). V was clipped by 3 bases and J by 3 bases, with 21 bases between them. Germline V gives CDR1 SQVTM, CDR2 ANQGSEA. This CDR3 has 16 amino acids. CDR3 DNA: TGCAGCGTTGATATAGGGCTAGTAAAGGGAGGCTACGAGCAGTACTTC. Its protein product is CSVDIGLVKGGYEQYF.

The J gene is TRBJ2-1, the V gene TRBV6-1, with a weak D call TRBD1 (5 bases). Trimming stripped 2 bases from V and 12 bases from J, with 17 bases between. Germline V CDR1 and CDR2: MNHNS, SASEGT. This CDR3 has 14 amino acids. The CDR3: CASSEWILGPGQFF. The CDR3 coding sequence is TGTGCCAGCAGTGAATGGATTCTGGGGCCCGGGCAGTTCTTC.

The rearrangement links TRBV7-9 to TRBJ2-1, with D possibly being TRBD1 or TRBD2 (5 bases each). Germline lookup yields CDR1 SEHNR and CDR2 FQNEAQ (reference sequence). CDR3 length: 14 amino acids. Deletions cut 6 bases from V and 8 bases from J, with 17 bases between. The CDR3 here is CASRAGSGTDEQFF. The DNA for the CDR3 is TGTGCCAGCAGGGCCGGGTCGGGGACCGATGAGCAGTTCTTC.

The CDR3 region is CASSLVWSSGSSQETQYF. CDR3 coding DNA: TGTGCCAGCAGCTTAGTATGGTCTAGCGGGAGCTCTCAAGAGACCCAGTACTTC. This rearrangement joins TRBV11-2 to TRBJ2-5; 10 nucleotides line up with TRBD2. CDR1 and CDR2 from the germline V gene are SGHAT and FQNNGV. V shed 1 base, J shed 2 bases, and the junction held 10 bases outside the gene matches. The CDR3 loop spans 18 amino acids.

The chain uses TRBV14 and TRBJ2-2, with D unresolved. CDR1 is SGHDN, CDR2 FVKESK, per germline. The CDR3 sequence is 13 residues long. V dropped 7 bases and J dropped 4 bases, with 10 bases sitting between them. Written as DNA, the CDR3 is TGTGCCAGCACCGCCTCGGGCACCGGGGAGCTGTTTTTT. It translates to CASTASGTGELFF.

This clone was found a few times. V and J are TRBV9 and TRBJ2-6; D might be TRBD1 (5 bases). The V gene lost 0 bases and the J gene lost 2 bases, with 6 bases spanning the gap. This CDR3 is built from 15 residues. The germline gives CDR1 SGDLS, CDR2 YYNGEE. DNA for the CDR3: TGTGCCAGCAGCGTAGAGGGGACTGGGGCCAACGTCCTGACTTTC. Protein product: CASSVEGTGANVLTF.

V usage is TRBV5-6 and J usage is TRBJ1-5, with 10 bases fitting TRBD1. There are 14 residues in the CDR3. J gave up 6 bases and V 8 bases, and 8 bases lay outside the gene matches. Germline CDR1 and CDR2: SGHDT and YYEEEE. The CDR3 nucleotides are TGTGCCAGTCAGCTCGGGACAGGGGTTCAGCCCCAGCATTTT. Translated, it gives CASQLGTGVQPQHF. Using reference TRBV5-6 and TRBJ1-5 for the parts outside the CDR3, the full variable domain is DAGVTQSPTHLIKTRGQQVTLRCSPKSGHDTVSWYQQALGQGPQFIFQYYEEEERQRGNFPDRFSGHQFPNYSSELNVNALLLGDSALYLCASQLGTGVQPQHFGDGTRLSIL.

This CDR3 reads CASRQSAASGSQETQYF. The CDR3 bases are TGTGCCAGCAGACAAAGCGCGGCTAGCGGTAGTCAAGAGACCCAGTACTTC. J is TRBJ2-5 and V is TRBV4-2; 7 nucleotides align to TRBD2. CDR3 length: 17 residues. Per the germline V gene, CDR1 is LGHNA and CDR2 is YNFKEQ. The J segment lost 2 bases and the V segment lost 6 bases, leaving 15 bases of the junction unmatched.

CDR3 nucleotide sequence: TGTGCCAGCAGCTTGAGGGAAGCATACACAGATACGCAGTATTTT. Translated, it gives CASSLREAYTDTQYF. V usage is TRBV5-6 and J usage is TRBJ2-3; no clear D. In germline, CDR1 is SGHDT, CDR2 YYEEEE. The CDR3 covers 15 residues. Trimming pared 1 base from V and 2 bases from J, leaving 11 bases between.